The rows below give T cell receptor beta chains drawn from one sample of a study of blood T cell repertoires in COVID-19. Sequencing was performed with immunoSEQ multiplex PCR; in TCRdb, only in-frame clones are kept and a portion is missing. The data show approximately 270,000 clones, around 82% seen once. Input material: peripheral blood. The receptor set was obtained from a person aged 65 to 79 with COVID-19, enrolled during active disease. Each CDR3 is given with its conserved first and last residue. Each record gives: J gene, V gene, CDR3 protein.

j_gene: TRBJ2-1; v_gene: TRBV6-1; CDR3aa: CASSDRRESAYNEQFF
j_gene: TRBJ2-3; v_gene: TRBV4-2; CDR3aa: CASSRKSGAGGDTDTQYF
j_gene: TRBJ1-5; v_gene: TRBV28; CDR3aa: CASSSTGEVQPQHF
j_gene: TRBJ2-2; v_gene: TRBV5-1; CDR3aa: CASSRDKNTGELFF
j_gene: TRBJ2-7; v_gene: TRBV24-1; CDR3aa: CATSDSHDSPLRYF
j_gene: TRBJ2-1; v_gene: TRBV19; CDR3aa: CASSIDGGGNEQFF
j_gene: TRBJ2-3; v_gene: TRBV13; CDR3aa: CASAYGTGGGDTQYF
j_gene: TRBJ2-7; v_gene: TRBV7-9; CDR3aa: CASSLGTLNPLAEQYF
j_gene: TRBJ1-4; v_gene: TRBV7-8; CDR3aa: CASSRGTGFEYEKLFF
j_gene: TRBJ1-2; v_gene: TRBV28; CDR3aa: CASSPTQQGTWVYGYTF
j_gene: TRBJ2-7; v_gene: TRBV10-3; CDR3aa: CAISATGTGISGSYEQYF
j_gene: TRBJ2-3; v_gene: TRBV5-6; CDR3aa: CASSLVIQESTDTQYF
j_gene: TRBJ2-2; v_gene: TRBV7-2; CDR3aa: CASSILAGSTGELFF
j_gene: TRBJ2-7; v_gene: TRBV11-2; CDR3aa: CASSFRTGNYEQYF
j_gene: TRBJ2-3; v_gene: TRBV28; CDR3aa: CASSSPPRSSDTQYF
j_gene: TRBJ2-1; v_gene: TRBV10-3; CDR3aa: CATTTQELAGKNEQFF
j_gene: TRBJ2-7; v_gene: TRBV27; CDR3aa: CASSYLAGGPWEQYF
j_gene: TRBJ2-1; v_gene: TRBV18; CDR3aa: CASSPANTGTVGYNEQFF
j_gene: TRBJ2-3; v_gene: TRBV27; CDR3aa: CASSLLPPGSSTDTQYF
j_gene: TRBJ1-1; v_gene: TRBV3-1/TRBV3-2; CDR3aa: CASSQYPGGTARTEAFF
j_gene: TRBJ2-2; v_gene: TRBV4-3; CDR3aa: CASSQERGGNTGELFF
j_gene: TRBJ2-3; v_gene: TRBV7-9; CDR3aa: CASSFPLTDTQYF
j_gene: TRBJ2-1; v_gene: TRBV9; CDR3aa: CASSARGTSGGNNEQFF
j_gene: TRBJ2-2; v_gene: TRBV4-3; CDR3aa: CASSQDTPRMENTGELFF
j_gene: TRBJ1-5; v_gene: TRBV5-1; CDR3aa: CASSLAGQPQHF
j_gene: TRBJ2-3; v_gene: TRBV29-1; CDR3aa: CSVVRDRSTDTQYF
j_gene: TRBJ2-7; v_gene: TRBV7-3; CDR3aa: CASSQGQGPYEQYF
j_gene: TRBJ1-1; v_gene: TRBV7-3; CDR3aa: CASSSLGVNTEAFF
j_gene: TRBJ1-1; v_gene: TRBV29-1; CDR3aa: CSVGLGTGGTEAFF
j_gene: TRBJ1-3; v_gene: TRBV7-2; CDR3aa: CASSSTIADSGNTIYF
j_gene: TRBJ2-3; v_gene: TRBV5-4; CDR3aa: CASRLGLAGRSTDTQYF
j_gene: TRBJ1-6; v_gene: TRBV19; CDR3aa: CASGMAPLHF
j_gene: TRBJ1-3; v_gene: TRBV7-9; CDR3aa: CASSEEGRSGNTIYF
j_gene: TRBJ2-2; v_gene: TRBV9; CDR3aa: CASSPRDFPNTGELFF
j_gene: TRBJ2-5; v_gene: TRBV20-1; CDR3aa: CGGVVQETQYF
j_gene: TRBJ1-2; v_gene: TRBV2; CDR3aa: CASTERYGYTF
j_gene: TRBJ1-1; v_gene: TRBV7-9; CDR3aa: CASSLETGGTEAFF
j_gene: TRBJ2-2; v_gene: TRBV6-6; CDR3aa: CASSRTGGRELFF
j_gene: TRBJ2-1; v_gene: TRBV12-5; CDR3aa: CASGLDYNLGQFF
j_gene: TRBJ2-3; v_gene: TRBV9; CDR3aa: CASSVTTSGADTQYF
j_gene: TRBJ2-5; v_gene: TRBV18; CDR3aa: CASSPTGYETQYF
j_gene: TRBJ2-7; v_gene: TRBV29-1; CDR3aa: CSVRGNYYEQYF
j_gene: TRBJ1-5; v_gene: TRBV2; CDR3aa: CASLDRTGGNQPQHF
j_gene: TRBJ1-5; v_gene: TRBV24-1; CDR3aa: CATSMGQGINQPQHF
j_gene: TRBJ1-2; v_gene: TRBV6-5; CDR3aa: CASSWDSERAGYTF
j_gene: TRBJ2-7; v_gene: TRBV5-6; CDR3aa: CASSLGPGSRAKLSYEQYF
j_gene: TRBJ2-1; v_gene: TRBV27; CDR3aa: CASSFSQAYNEQFF
j_gene: TRBJ1-4; v_gene: TRBV11-3; CDR3aa: CASSLEGGGGEKLFF
j_gene: TRBJ1-6; v_gene: TRBV19; CDR3aa: CASSIDPRLLGSNSPLHF
j_gene: TRBJ2-2; v_gene: TRBV28; CDR3aa: CASSIFRTGPTGELFF
j_gene: TRBJ2-6; v_gene: TRBV7-9; CDR3aa: CASRRGTGGSSGANVLTF
j_gene: TRBJ2-7; v_gene: TRBV3-1/TRBV3-2; CDR3aa: CASSKLAGTYEQYF
j_gene: TRBJ1-1; v_gene: TRBV2; CDR3aa: CASSPTGGGEAFF